This section outlines one TCR beta chain sequence together with its context. V was trimmed by 1 base and J by 4 bases, leaving 7 bases between them. The length of the CDR3 is 13 residues. Germline V gene data show CDR1 as SGHTA and CDR2 as FQGNSA. This entry is derived from a study of blood T cell repertoires in COVID-19. Study in general: Material from acute and convalescent COVID-19 was sourced from the United States, Italy and Spain. Sample material is recorded as cDNA or gDNA derived from T cells, B-cell-depleted T cells, or PBMCs.

Authors' analysis steps: For nucleated cells, counts were estimated from reference gene primer amplification. Assay: immunoSEQ multiplex PCR; the TCRdb copy retains only in-frame clones and omits some. D and trimming were read from the DNA, whereas the V and J calls and clone size are those reported in that table. This table holds more than 90,000 clones, roughly 80% found once. The chain carries TRBV7-2 and TRBJ1-2; D is undetermined. Sequenced input: peripheral blood. This clonotype originated in a man between 65 and 85 years old with acute or convalescent COVID-19. The CDR3 reads CASSLGQIYGYTF. The CDR3 nucleotides are TGTGCCAGCAGCTTAGGTCAAATCTATGGCTACACCTTC.